This T cell receptor beta chain was sequenced in a study of cytomegalovirus exposure and HLA in healthy donors. Vbeta (60) and Jbeta (13) primers were used in the PCR. Measured with immunoSEQ multiplex PCR; TCRdb has only the in-frame clones, and not every one. The sample consists of fewer than 120,000 clones, roughly 84% of them appearing once. Trimming at V came to 4 bases and at J to 3 bases, leaving 7 bases not matched to a gene. The CDR3 has 15 residues. The germline V gene has CDR1 MNHEY and CDR2 SVGAGI. The sample taken for sequencing was PBMCs. This receptor was taken from a man younger than 45 in good health and CMV-seropositive. The rearrangement uses TRBV6-5 and TRBJ2-7; 9 positions agree with TRBD1. The CDR3: CASSLPGQGIYEQYF. The CDR3 region has the DNA TGTGCCAGCAGTTTACCGGGACAGGGTATCTACGAGCAGTACTTC.